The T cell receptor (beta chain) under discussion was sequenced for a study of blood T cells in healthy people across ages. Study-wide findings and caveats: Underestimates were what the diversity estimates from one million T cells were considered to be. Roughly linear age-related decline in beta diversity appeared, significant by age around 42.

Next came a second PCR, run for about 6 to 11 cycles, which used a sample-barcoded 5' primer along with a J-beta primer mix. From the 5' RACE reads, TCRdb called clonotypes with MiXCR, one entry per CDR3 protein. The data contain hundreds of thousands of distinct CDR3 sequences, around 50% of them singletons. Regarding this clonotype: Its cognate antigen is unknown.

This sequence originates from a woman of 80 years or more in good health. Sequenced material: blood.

The CDR3 nucleotides read TGTGCCAGCAGTTACGGCGGCAGAAGGAACACTGAAGCTTTCTTT. Translating it yields CASSYGGRRNTEAFF. This sequence joins TRBV6-2 or TRBV6-3 and TRBJ1-1, with unresolved D. The CDR3 spans 15 residues. CDR1 is MNHEY and CDR2 is SVGEGT in the germline V gene. With 2 bases removed from V and 1 base from J, the gap between germline ends came to 11 bases.